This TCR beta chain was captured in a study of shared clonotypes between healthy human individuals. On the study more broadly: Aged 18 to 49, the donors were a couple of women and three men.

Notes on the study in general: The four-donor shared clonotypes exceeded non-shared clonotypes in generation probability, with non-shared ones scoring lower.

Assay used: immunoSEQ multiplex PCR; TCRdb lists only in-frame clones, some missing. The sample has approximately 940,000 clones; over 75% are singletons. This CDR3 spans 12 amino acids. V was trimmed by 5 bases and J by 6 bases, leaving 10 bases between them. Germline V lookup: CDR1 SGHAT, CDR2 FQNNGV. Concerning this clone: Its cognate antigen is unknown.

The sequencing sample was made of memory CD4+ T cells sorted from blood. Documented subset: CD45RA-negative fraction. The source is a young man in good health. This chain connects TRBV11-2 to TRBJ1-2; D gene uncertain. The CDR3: CASSQGFDGYTF. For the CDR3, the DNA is TGTGCCAGCAGCCAAGGGTTTGATGGCTACACCTTC.